A selection of T cell receptor beta chains follows, all from one sample in a study of control samples from healthy donors and cancer patients. Sequencing used immunoSEQ multiplex PCR; TCRdb keeps in-frame clones, though not all of them. The sample includes 60,000 to 80,000 clones, over 75% seen only once; the top ten take about 4%. The material sequenced was blood. These receptors were obtained from a woman between 50 and 59 years old in good health. The CDR3 runs from the conserved cysteine through the conserved F or W. D genes are given only for firm matches. Clone size is shown for a subset of rows, as once, few, many or a class of expanded clone.

D	V	length	J	size	CDR3	DNA
NA	TRBV2	14	TRBJ1-2	NA	CASSDLGRGYGYTF	TGTGCCAGCAGTGATTTGGGGAGGGGGTATGGCTACACCTTC
TRBD2	TRBV6-6	16	TRBJ2-3	NA	CASSYSLAGRTDTQYF	TGTGCCAGCAGTTACTCACTAGCGGGACGGACAGATACGCAGTATTTT
TRBD1	TRBV4-1	15	TRBJ2-2	NA	CASSQWTGTAGELFF	TGCGCCAGCAGCCAGTGGACAGGGACCGCCGGGGAGCTGTTTTTT
TRBD1	TRBV28	15	TRBJ1-1	NA	CASSLPGGWGTEAFF	TGTGCCAGCAGCCTGCCAGGGGGCTGGGGCACTGAAGCTTTCTTT
TRBD1	TRBV19	17	TRBJ1-4	NA	CASSMRQGAPGNEKLFF	TGTGCCAGTAGTATGCGGCAGGGGGCGCCTGGTAATGAAAAACTGTTTTTT
NA	TRBV6-1	14	TRBJ1-1	NA	CASSEDGAYTEAFF	TGTGCCAGCAGTGAAGACGGTGCGTACACTGAAGCTTTCTTT
TRBD2	TRBV28	14	TRBJ2-3	NA	CAIVPGGAEDTQYF	TGTGCCATCGTGCCGGGGGGGGCGGAAGATACGCAGTATTTT
NA	TRBV28	11	TRBJ2-1	NA	CASSSLVEQFF	TGTGCCAGCAGTTCACTGGTAGAGCAGTTCTTC
NA	TRBV6-5	13	TRBJ2-7	NA	CASSYSWASEQYF	TGTGCCAGCAGTTACTCGTGGGCCTCCGAGCAGTACTTC
NA	TRBV28	11	TRBJ2-7	NA	CASRSRYEQYF	TGTGCCAGCAGAAGTAGGTACGAGCAGTACTTC
NA	TRBV5-1	13	TRBJ2-1	once	CASSEVRGNEQFF	TGCGCCAGCAGCGAAGTGCGAGGCAATGAGCAGTTCTTC
NA	TRBV6-6	14	TRBJ1-5	NA	CASSSPNWGQPQHF	TGTGCCAGCAGTTCTCCCAACTGGGGGCAGCCCCAGCATTTT
TRBD1	TRBV7-9	14	TRBJ2-7	NA	CASSFQQGRLEQYF	TGTGCCAGCAGCTTCCAACAGGGGAGACTCGAGCAGTACTTC
TRBD2	TRBV7-6	20	TRBJ2-1	NA	CASSLGRSGAKRVAYNEQFF	TGTGCCAGCAGCCTGGGCCGAAGCGGGGCCAAGAGGGTGGCCTACAATGAGCAGTTCTTC
NA	TRBV5-8	14	TRBJ2-5	NA	CASRLPGFGETQYF	TGTGCCAGCAGACTGCCGGGGTTCGGAGAGACCCAGTACTTC
NA	TRBV5-1	13	TRBJ1-1	NA	CASSLEGFTEAFF	TGCGCCAGCAGCTTGGAAGGGTTCACTGAAGCTTTCTTT
TRBD2	TRBV3-1/TRBV3-2	15	TRBJ2-5	NA	CASSHQGRGGETQYF	TGTGCCAGCAGCCATCAGGGGCGGGGGGGAGAGACCCAGTACTTC
NA	TRBV9	15	TRBJ2-1	once	CASSVTPLTYNEQFF	TGTGCCAGCAGCGTAACCCCCCTGACGTACAATGAGCAGTTCTTC
TRBD1	TRBV6-5	12	TRBJ2-7	NA	CASRTGGEEQYF	TGTGCCAGCAGGACAGGGGGCGAGGAGCAGTACTTC
NA	TRBV5-8	16	TRBJ2-4	NA	CASSSHRDLAKNIQYF	TGTGCCAGCAGCTCCCACAGAGACCTAGCCAAAAACATTCAGTACTTC
NA	TRBV6-5	12	TRBJ2-3	NA	CASGQGTDTQYF	TGTGCCAGCGGGCAGGGTACAGATACGCAGTATTTT
NA	TRBV21-1	11	TRBJ2-1	NA	CASSHHNEQFF	TGTGCCAGCAGCCACCACAATGAGCAGTTCTTC
NA	TRBV7-2	14	TRBJ1-3	NA	CASSSGLSGNTIYF	TGTGCCAGCAGCTCCGGGCTCTCTGGAAACACCATATATTTT
NA	TRBV12-5	12	TRBJ2-3	NA	CASGPEVDTQYF	TGTGCTAGTGGCCCCGAAGTAGATACGCAGTATTTT
NA	TRBV28	11	TRBJ1-2	NA	CASSALSGYTF	TGTGCCAGCAGTGCCCTAAGCGGCTACACCTTC
TRBD1	TRBV12-5	16	TRBJ1-1	NA	CASGPDGTGGNTEAFF	TGTGCTAGTGGTCCCGATGGGACAGGGGGGAACACTGAAGCTTTCTTT
NA	TRBV5-4	18	TRBJ2-7	NA	CASSLVSIEEFSPYEQYF	TGTGCCAGCAGCTTGGTCTCAATAGAGGAATTCTCACCCTACGAGCAGTACTTC
NA	TRBV2	14	TRBJ1-1	NA	CATTDWARDTEAFF	TGTGCCACTACTGACTGGGCCCGGGACACTGAAGCTTTCTTT
NA	TRBV6-2/TRBV6-3	15	TRBJ1-4	NA	CASSYPGTGDEKLFF	TGTGCCAGCAGTTACCCCGGAACGGGGGATGAAAAACTGTTTTTT
NA	TRBV6-5	13	TRBJ2-7	NA	CASIWYRAYEQYF	TGTGCCAGCATCTGGTACAGGGCCTACGAGCAGTACTTC
NA	TRBV5-6	17	TRBJ2-7	NA	CASTNTKRTKGSYEQYF	TGTGCCAGCACCAACACAAAGAGAACGAAGGGCTCCTACGAGCAGTACTTC
NA	TRBV9	15	TRBJ1-6	few	CASSATGLGISPLHF	TGTGCCAGCAGCGCTACAGGGTTAGGGATTTCACCCCTCCACTTT
NA	TRBV4-1	13	TRBJ1-1	NA	CASSQETNTEAFF	TGCGCCAGCAGCCAAGAGACGAACACTGAAGCTTTCTTT
TRBD2	TRBV3-1/TRBV3-2	14	TRBJ2-1	NA	CASSGTSGNDEQFF	TGTGCCAGCAGCGGGACTAGCGGGAACGATGAGCAGTTCTTC
NA	TRBV6-5	14	TRBJ1-1	NA	CASSSQGSNTEAFF	TGTGCCAGCAGTAGTCAGGGATCGAACACTGAAGCTTTCTTT
NA	TRBV15	15	TRBJ2-2	NA	CATSLRPPNTGELFF	TGTGCCACCAGTCTTAGACCGCCGAACACCGGGGAGCTGTTTTTT
TRBD1	TRBV10-3	14	TRBJ1-6	NA	CAIRTGTDNSPLHF	TGTGCCATCAGAACCGGGACAGATAATTCACCCCTCCACTTT
NA	TRBV5-6	17	TRBJ1-6	NA	CASSLALSVGGNSPLHF	TGTGCCAGCAGCTTGGCCTTAAGCGTCGGAGGGAATTCACCCCTCCACTTT
TRBD1	TRBV10-3	12	TRBJ1-1	NA	CAKQGVVGEAFF	TGTGCCAAACAGGGGGTGGTTGGTGAAGCTTTCTTT
NA	TRBV18	14	TRBJ1-5	NA	CASSPGQNYQPQHF	TGTGCCAGCTCACCGGGACAAAATTATCAGCCCCAGCATTTT
TRBD2	TRBV11-2	19	TRBJ2-7	NA	CASSFPGEGSSPGTYEQYF	TGTGCCAGCAGCTTCCCCGGGGAGGGGTCCTCCCCCGGGACCTACGAGCAGTACTTC
NA	TRBV7-8	15	TRBJ2-1	NA	CASSLVGITYNEQFF	TGTGCCAGCAGCTTAGTGGGAATAACATACAATGAGCAGTTCTTC
TRBD1	TRBV3-1/TRBV3-2	14	TRBJ1-5	NA	CASSQAQGDQPQHF	TGTGCCAGCAGCCAAGCACAGGGGGACCAGCCCCAGCATTTT
NA	TRBV9	14	TRBJ2-2	NA	CASSVVQGTGELFF	TGTGCCAGCAGCGTAGTGCAGGGGACCGGGGAGCTGTTTTTT
TRBD1	TRBV29-1	14	TRBJ1-2	once	CSARGTGWKNGYTF	TGCAGCGCCCGCGGGACAGGTTGGAAGAATGGCTACACCTTC
NA	TRBV7-9	14	TRBJ2-7	few	CASNTGRNSYEQYF	TGTGCCAGCAACACTGGCAGGAACTCCTACGAGCAGTACTTC
TRBD2	TRBV6-6	19	TRBJ2-1	NA	CASSPLAGGPSVPYNEQFF	TGTGCCAGCAGTCCGCTAGCGGGAGGGCCTTCGGTCCCCTACAATGAGCAGTTCTTC
NA	TRBV28	13	TRBJ1-1	NA	CASRSWESTEAFF	TGTGCCAGCAGGAGCTGGGAGAGCACTGAAGCTTTCTTT